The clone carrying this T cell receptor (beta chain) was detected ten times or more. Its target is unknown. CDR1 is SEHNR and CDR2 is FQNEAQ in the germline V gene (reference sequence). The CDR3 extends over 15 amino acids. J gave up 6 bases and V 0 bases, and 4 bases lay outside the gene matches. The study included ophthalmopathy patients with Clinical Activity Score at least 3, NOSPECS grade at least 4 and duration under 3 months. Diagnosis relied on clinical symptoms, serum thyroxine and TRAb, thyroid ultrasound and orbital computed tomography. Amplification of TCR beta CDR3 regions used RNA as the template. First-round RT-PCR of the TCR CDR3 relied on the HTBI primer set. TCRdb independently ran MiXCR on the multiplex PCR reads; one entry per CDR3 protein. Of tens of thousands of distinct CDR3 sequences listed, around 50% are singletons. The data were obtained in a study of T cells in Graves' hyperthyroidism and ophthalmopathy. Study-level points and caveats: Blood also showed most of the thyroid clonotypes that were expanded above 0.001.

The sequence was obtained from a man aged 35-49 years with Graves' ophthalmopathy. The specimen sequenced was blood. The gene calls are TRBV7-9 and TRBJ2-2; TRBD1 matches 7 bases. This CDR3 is CASSLAPGQSGELFF. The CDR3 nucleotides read TGTGCCAGCAGCTTAGCCCCGGGACAGTCCGGGGAGCTGTTTTTT.